This entry lists 6 T cell receptor beta chains sequenced from one sample in a study of cytomegalovirus exposure and HLA in healthy donors. The PCR used 60 Vbeta and 13 Jbeta primers. Generated by immunoSEQ multiplex PCR, the TCRdb table keeps only in-frame clones and is missing some. The sample lists around 180,000 clones, around 85% occurring once. Sequencing was carried out using PBMCs. The origin of the receptors is a man aged 18-30 years in good health and CMV-seronegative.

The chain joins TRBV2 to TRBJ1-4; the D gene is possibly TRBD1 (6 bases). V was pared by 5 bases and J by 5 bases, with 15 bases between. Germline V gives CDR1 SNHLY, CDR2 FYNNEI. This CDR3 has 15 residues. The CDR3, as DNA: TGTGCCAGCAGTCTAACAGGGATGGAGAATGAAAAACTGTTTTTT. Its translation is CASSLTGMENEKLFF.

The gene calls are TRBV7-9 and TRBJ2-5; D perhaps matches TRBD2 (7 bases). The germline V gene has CDR1 SEHNR and CDR2 FQNEAQ (reference sequence). There are 19 residues in the CDR3. V lost 4 bases and J 5 bases, leaving 29 bases between the germline ends. The CDR3 DNA is TGTGCCAGCAGCTCCACAGTTTCCTCCTATAGGGGGAGGGATGAGACCCAGTACTTC. Its protein product is CASSSTVSSYRGRDETQYF.

The chain joins TRBV7-8 to TRBJ2-7; D is perhaps TRBD2 (6 bases). The CDR3 spans 15 residues. Germline CDR1 is SGHVS and CDR2 is FQNEAQ. The V gene lost 1 base and the J gene lost 3 bases, with 13 bases spanning the gap. CDR3 bases: TGTGCCAGCAGCTTAGGCGCGGGGAATTTCTACGAGCAGTACTTC. Residues: CASSLGAGNFYEQYF.

The J gene is TRBJ2-1, the V gene TRBV5-1; D may be TRBD1 (6 bases). With 6 bases removed from V and 0 bases from J, the gap between germline ends came to 13 bases. Germline V gene lookup returns CDR1 SGHRS and CDR2 YFSETQ. CDR3 size: 15 residues. Here the CDR3 DNA reads TGCGCCAGCACAACAGGGTCGGGCTCCTACAATGAGCAGTTCTTC. Amino acid sequence: CASTTGSGSYNEQFF. The whole variable domain, filled in from reference TRBV5-1 and TRBJ2-1, reads KAGVTQTPRYLIKTRGQQVTLSCSPISGHRSVSWYQQTPGQGLQFLFEYFSETQRNKGNFPGRFSGRQFSNSRSEMNVSTLELGDSALYLCASTTGSGSYNEQFFGPGTRLTVL.

CDR3 DNA sequence: TGTGCCAGCAGCCCAATGAGACAGGGGGCAGCTGGCTACACCTTC. It codes for CASSPMRQGAAGYTF. J is TRBJ1-2 and V is TRBV7-2; 10 bases agree with TRBD1. The CDR3 runs 15 residues. J gave up 7 bases and V 5 bases, and 10 bases lay outside the gene matches. Germline values: CDR1 SGHTA, CDR2 FQGNSA.

This chain uses TRBV30 with TRBJ1-1; the D is unclear. Per the germline V gene, CDR1 is GTSNPN and CDR2 is SVGIG (reference sequence). The ends were cut back, 2 bases at V and 4 bases at J, with 8 bases in the middle. The CDR3 extends over 12 amino acids. This chain's CDR3 is CAWSLSGTEAFF. CDR3 in DNA: TGTGCCTGGAGTCTCAGTGGCACTGAAGCTTTCTTT.